Reported below is one T cell receptor (beta chain). Its specificity is unknown. The source of the sample is a study of T cell responses to AZD1222 COVID-19 vaccine. The overall study: It was second doses at about 4 or about 12 weeks that were pooled.

Germline values: CDR1 SGHNT, CDR2 YENEEA. There are 14 residues in the CDR3. Trimming took 4 bases from V and 4 from J; bases not matched to a gene: 3. Study findings and constraints: Among those given AZD1222, only six or seven were seropositive at baseline. The sample set comprised mostly white British donors with more females, and clonal diversity was possibly underestimated. The breadth and depth of Spike-specific TCRs increased once two AZD1222 doses had been given.

Measured with immunoSEQ multiplex PCR; TCRdb has only the in-frame clones, and not every one. The sample shows about 160,000 clones, 90% to 95% of them seen only once. The material was peripheral blood, obtained on day 0 of AZD1222 vaccination. The sequence was collected from an adult in good health. The rearrangement uses TRBV11-3 and TRBJ2-2, with TRBD1 identical over 7 bases. CDR3 DNA: TGTGCCAGCAGCTCGACAGGGATCACCGGGGAGCTGTTTTTT. This sequence encodes CASSSTGITGELFF.